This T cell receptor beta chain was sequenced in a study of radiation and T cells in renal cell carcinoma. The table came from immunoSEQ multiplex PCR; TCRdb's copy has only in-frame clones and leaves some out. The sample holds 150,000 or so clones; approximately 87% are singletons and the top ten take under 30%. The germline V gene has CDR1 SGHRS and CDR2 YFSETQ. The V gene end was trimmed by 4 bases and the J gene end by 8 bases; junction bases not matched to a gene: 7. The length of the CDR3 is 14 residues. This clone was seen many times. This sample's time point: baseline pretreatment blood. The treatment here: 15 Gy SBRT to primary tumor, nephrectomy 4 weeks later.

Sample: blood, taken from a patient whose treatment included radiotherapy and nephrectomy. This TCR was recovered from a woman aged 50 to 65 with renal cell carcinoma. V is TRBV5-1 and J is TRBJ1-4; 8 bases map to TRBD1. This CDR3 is CASSTSDRVEKLFF. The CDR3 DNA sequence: TGCGCCAGCAGCACGTCGGACAGGGTCGAAAAACTGTTTTTT. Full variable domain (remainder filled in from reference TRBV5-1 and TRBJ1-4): KAGVTQTPRYLIKTRGQQVTLSCSPISGHRSVSWYQQTPGQGLQFLFEYFSETQRNKGNFPGRFSGRQFSNSRSEMNVSTLELGDSALYLCASSTSDRVEKLFFGSGTQLSVL.